Reported below is one TCR beta chain. This entry belongs to a study of blood T cell repertoires in COVID-19. Study context: T cells, B-cell-depleted T cells, or PBMCs provided the cDNA or gDNA that served as material.

Clones were sequenced by immunoSEQ multiplex PCR, and TCRdb holds only the in-frame ones, with some missing. The table records 200,000 to 300,000 clones, almost 85% of them present only once. Germline V gene data show CDR1 as MDHEN and CDR2 as SYDVKM. The CDR3 loop spans 17 amino acids. Trimming cost V 5 bases and J 5 bases, with 24 bases left between them. This sequence originates from a woman older than 75 with acute or convalescent COVID-19. The rearrangement links TRBV28 to TRBJ1-2, with D perhaps matching TRBD1 (6 bases). Sample: peripheral blood. The CDR3 loop is CASSPILTQGVFYGYTF. In DNA, the CDR3 is TGTGCCAGCAGTCCCATCCTCACACAGGGCGTATTTTATGGCTACACCTTC.